The clone carrying this T cell receptor (beta chain) was detected a few times. This record comes from a study of cytomegalovirus exposure and HLA in healthy donors. With V trimmed by 4 bases and J by 0 bases, 8 bases remained unmatched. CDR1 is SGHRS and CDR2 is YFSETQ in the germline V gene. The CDR3 covers 16 residues. It was with 60 Vbeta and 13 Jbeta primers that the PCR ran. Clones were read by immunoSEQ multiplex PCR, and TCRdb kept only the in-frame ones, dropping some. The repertoire holds more than 95,000 clones, with approximately 80% as singletons. Sequencing was carried out using PBMCs. This clonotype was sampled from a man aged 45-65 years in good health and CMV-seropositive. The chain recombines TRBV5-1 with TRBJ1-1; 8 bases map to TRBD1. The CDR3 sequence: CASSPEGQVMNTEAFF. CDR3 DNA: TGCGCCAGCAGCCCCGAGGGACAGGTGATGAACACTGAAGCTTTCTTT.